This entry concerns a single TCR beta chain. The CDR3 loop spans 14 amino acids. Trimming took off 3 bases at V and 4 bases at J, with 9 bases between the two ends. Germline CDR1 and CDR2: MNHEY and SMNVEV (reference sequence). This record comes from a study of OX40 agonist ivuxolimab in advanced cancers. Clones were read by immunoSEQ multiplex PCR, and TCRdb kept only the in-frame ones, dropping some. The data contain about 96,000 clones, more than 80% of them singletons. Sequenced here: CD4+ or CD8+ T cells sorted from blood, sampled in a trial of the OX40 agonist ivuxolimab. The TCR originated in an adult with an advanced solid tumor such as melanoma, head and neck, liver or kidney cancer. The chain carries TRBV27 and TRBJ2-2; weak D call: TRBD1 (5 bases). The CDR3 loop reads CASSFRQITGELFF. The CDR3 coding sequence is TGTGCCAGCAGTTTTAGACAGATCACCGGGGAGCTGTTTTTT.